Listed here are 9 T cell receptor beta chains from one sample, sequenced in a study of blood T cells in healthy people across ages. Primers used in a second PCR of roughly 6 to 11 cycles were a sample-barcoded 5' primer and a J-beta primer mix. TCRdb re-analysed the 5' RACE reads in MiXCR, keeping a single row per CDR3 protein. The repertoire has just over 1 million distinct CDR3 sequences, 40% to 45% of them found once; the top ten carry approximately 19%. The sequenced material came from blood. All receptors come from a woman aged 55-70 years in good health.

On this clonotype: Sequence at one end of the junction differs from germline and may be a read error. CDR3 residues: CASSPNRGYNERFF. The CDR3 DNA sequence: TGTGCCAGCAGCCCAAATCGGGGGTACAATGAGCGGTTCTTC. The gene calls are TRBV7-2 and TRBJ2-1; possibly TRBD2 for D (6 bases). CDR1 is SGHTA, CDR2 FQGNSA, per germline. The CDR3 runs to 14 residues.

The chain uses TRBV7-9 and TRBJ1-4; 8 nucleotides agree with TRBD1. The CDR3 spans 14 residues. The trim removed 5 bases at V and 8 bases at J, leaving 7 bases unmatched. Germline V lookup: CDR1 SEHNR, CDR2 FQNEAQ (reference sequence). The CDR3 sequence is CASSPRQGHEKLFF. CDR3 nucleotides: TGTGCCAGCAGCCCCAGACAGGGGCACGAAAAACTGTTTTTT.

The gene calls are TRBV6-1 and TRBJ2-1; a possible D gene is TRBD2 (5 bases). V lost 6 bases, J lost 12 bases, and 12 bases lay in between. Germline CDR1 reads MNHNS; CDR2 reads SASEGT. The CDR3 consists of 11 residues. DNA of the CDR3: TGTGCCAGCAGAAGCCCTCGGGGGCAGTTCTTC. Translation: CASRSPRGQFF.

This chain uses TRBV5-1 with TRBJ2-7; TRBD2 matches 7 bases. CDR1 is SGHRS and CDR2 is YFSETQ in the germline V gene. This CDR3 spans 16 amino acids. The V gene end was trimmed by 1 base and the J gene end by 4 bases; junction bases not matched to a gene: 11. CDR3 in amino acids: CASSLYLGGSGYEQYF. Here the CDR3 DNA reads TGCGCCAGCAGCTTGTACCTGGGCGGGAGCGGATACGAGCAGTACTTC.

About this clonotype: Germline and junction disagree at one end, which may indicate a read error. The chain joins TRBV5-1 to TRBJ2-1; tentatively, D is TRBD2 (6 bases). Germline V gene sequence: CDR1 SGHRS, CDR2 YFSETQ. The CDR3 has 14 amino acids. Here the CDR3 DNA reads TGTGCCAGCAGTCTTGGGGGGAGTGCCAATGAGCAGTTCTTC. Amino acids: CASSLGGSANEQFF.

The J gene is TRBJ1-4, the V gene TRBV29-1; D not resolved. The CDR3 runs 12 residues. Germline V gene lookup returns CDR1 SQVTM and CDR2 ANQGSEA. With 5 bases removed from V and 8 bases from J, the gap between germline ends came to 12 bases. For the CDR3, the DNA is TGCAGCGTTAAACGGCCGGGGGAAAAACTGTTTTTT. It encodes CSVKRPGEKLFF. Full variable domain (rest looked up from reference TRBV29-1 and TRBJ1-4): SAVISQKPSRDICQRGTSLTIQCQVDSQVTMMFWYRQQPGQSLTLIATANQGSEATYESGFVIDKFPISRPNLTFSTLTVSNMSPEDSSIYLCSVKRPGEKLFFGSGTQLSVL.

The rearrangement links TRBV29-1 to TRBJ2-7; D may be TRBD1 or TRBD2 (5 bases each). Germline assignment: CDR1 SQVTM and CDR2 ANQGSEA. Trimming took 3 bases from V and 2 from J, leaving 11 bases between them. CDR3 length: 13 residues. Written as DNA, the CDR3 is TGCAGCGTTGAGGGACCAGATACCTACGAGCAGTACTTC. Its translation: CSVEGPDTYEQYF.

This clonotype was seen only a few times. The chain carries TRBV28 and TRBJ2-5; 7 bases fit TRBD1. Unmatched junction bases numbered 5, after V lost 4 bases and J lost 3 bases. Germline V gene sequence: CDR1 MDHEN, CDR2 SYDVKM. The CDR3 consists of 14 residues. CDR3 amino acids: CASSSPTGKETQYF. CDR3 nucleotides: TGTGCCAGCAGTTCCCCGACAGGGAAAGAGACCCAGTACTTC.

This clonotype appeared a few times. V gene TRBV5-6 combines with J gene TRBJ2-7; 8 nucleotides match TRBD1. The germline CDR1 and CDR2 sequences are SGHDT and YYEEEE. The CDR3 loop spans 15 amino acids. With 1 base clipped from V and 3 bases from J, the junction kept 6 bases outside the gene matches. CDR3 protein: CASSLPLQGDYEQYF. The CDR3 nucleotides are TGTGCCAGCAGCTTGCCGCTACAGGGGGACTACGAGCAGTACTTC.